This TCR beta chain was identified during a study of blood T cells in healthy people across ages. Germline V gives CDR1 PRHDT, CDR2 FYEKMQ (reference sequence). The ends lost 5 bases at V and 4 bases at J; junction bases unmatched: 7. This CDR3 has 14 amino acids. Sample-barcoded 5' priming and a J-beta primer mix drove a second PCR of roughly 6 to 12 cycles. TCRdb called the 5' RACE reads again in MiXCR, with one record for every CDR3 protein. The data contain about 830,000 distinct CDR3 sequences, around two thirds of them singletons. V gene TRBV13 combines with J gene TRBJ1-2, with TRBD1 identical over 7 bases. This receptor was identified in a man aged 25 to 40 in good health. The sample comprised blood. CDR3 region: CASSTLQGTYGYTF. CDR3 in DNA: TGTGCCAGCAGCACCCTACAGGGGACCTATGGCTACACCTTC.